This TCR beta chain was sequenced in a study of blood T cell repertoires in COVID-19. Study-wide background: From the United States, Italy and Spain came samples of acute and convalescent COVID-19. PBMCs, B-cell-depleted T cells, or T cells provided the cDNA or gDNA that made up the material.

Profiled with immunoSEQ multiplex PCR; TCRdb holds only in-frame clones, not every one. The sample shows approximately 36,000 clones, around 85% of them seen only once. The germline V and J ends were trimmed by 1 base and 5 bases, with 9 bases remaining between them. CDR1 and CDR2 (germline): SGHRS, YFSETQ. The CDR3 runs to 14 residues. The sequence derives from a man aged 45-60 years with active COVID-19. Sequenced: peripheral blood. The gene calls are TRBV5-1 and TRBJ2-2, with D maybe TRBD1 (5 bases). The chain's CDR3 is CASSLLGVTGELFF. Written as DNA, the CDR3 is TGCGCCAGCAGCTTGCTAGGGGTGACCGGGGAGCTGTTTTTT. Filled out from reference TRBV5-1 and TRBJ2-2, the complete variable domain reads KAGVTQTPRYLIKTRGQQVTLSCSPISGHRSVSWYQQTPGQGLQFLFEYFSETQRNKGNFPGRFSGRQFSNSRSEMNVSTLELGDSALYLCASSLLGVTGELFFGEGSRLTVL.